This T cell receptor beta chain derives from a study of T cell changes during pregnancy in multiple sclerosis. V lost 4 bases to trimming and J lost 1 base, with 11 bases between them. The germline V gene has CDR1 SQVTM and CDR2 ANQGSEA. The CDR3 is made up of 13 amino acids. Assay used: immunoSEQ multiplex PCR; TCRdb lists only in-frame clones, some missing. The sample has fewer than 50,000 clones; almost 95% are singletons. This TCR derives from a female donor with multiple sclerosis, enrolled in a pregnancy study. The starting material was CD8+ T cells from peripheral blood mononuclear cells, obtained in the third trimester of pregnancy. The V gene is TRBV29-1, the J gene TRBJ2-7; possibly TRBD1 for D (6 bases). CDR3 nucleotide sequence: TGCAGCGTTGTTGGGACACTATCCTACGAGCAGTACTTC. Protein: CSVVGTLSYEQYF.